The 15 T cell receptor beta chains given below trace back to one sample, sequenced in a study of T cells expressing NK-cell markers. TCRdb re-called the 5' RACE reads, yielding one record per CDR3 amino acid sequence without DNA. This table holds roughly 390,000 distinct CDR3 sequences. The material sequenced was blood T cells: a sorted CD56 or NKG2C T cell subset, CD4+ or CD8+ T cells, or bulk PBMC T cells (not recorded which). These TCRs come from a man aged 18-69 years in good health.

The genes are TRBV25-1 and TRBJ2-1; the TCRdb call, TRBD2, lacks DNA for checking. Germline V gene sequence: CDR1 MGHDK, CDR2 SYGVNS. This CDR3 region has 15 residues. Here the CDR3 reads CASRGWASRYNEQFF.

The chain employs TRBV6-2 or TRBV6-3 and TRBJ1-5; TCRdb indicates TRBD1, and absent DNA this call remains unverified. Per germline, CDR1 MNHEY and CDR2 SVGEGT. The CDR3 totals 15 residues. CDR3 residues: CASSRGHPSNQPQHF.

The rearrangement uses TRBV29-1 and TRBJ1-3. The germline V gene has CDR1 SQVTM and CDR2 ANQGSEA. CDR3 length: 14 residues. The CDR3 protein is CSVEDGRTGNTIYF.

CDR3 loop: CASRDRGLGPDTQYF. The chain carries TRBV6-1 and TRBJ2-3; TCRdb's D call of TRBD1 is untestable without DNA. The CDR3 has 15 amino acids. CDR1 is MNHNS and CDR2 is SASEGT in the germline V gene.

The CDR3 sequence is CASSYVVIGVPSGYTF. This chain connects TRBV6-5 to TRBJ1-2. Germline CDR1 MNHEY, CDR2 SVGAGI. The CDR3 totals 16 residues.

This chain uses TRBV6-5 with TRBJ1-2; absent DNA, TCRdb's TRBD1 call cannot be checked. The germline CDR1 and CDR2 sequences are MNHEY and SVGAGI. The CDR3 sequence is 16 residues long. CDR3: CASSYGRGPPNYGYTF.

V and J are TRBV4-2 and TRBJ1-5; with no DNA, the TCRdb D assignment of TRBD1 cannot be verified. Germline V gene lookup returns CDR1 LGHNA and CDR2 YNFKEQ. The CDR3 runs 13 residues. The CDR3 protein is CASSYTGGQPQHF.

CDR3 protein: CASTLGGSGWDNEQFF. The chain has TRBV2 and TRBJ2-1; TCRdb lists TRBD1, though no DNA is available to test this call. This CDR3 is 16 amino acids long. The V gene's germline CDR1 is SNHLY and CDR2 FYNNEI.

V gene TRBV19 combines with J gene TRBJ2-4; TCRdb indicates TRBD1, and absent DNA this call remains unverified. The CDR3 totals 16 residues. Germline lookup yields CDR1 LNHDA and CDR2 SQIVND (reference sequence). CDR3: CASSSPDTLAKNIQYF.

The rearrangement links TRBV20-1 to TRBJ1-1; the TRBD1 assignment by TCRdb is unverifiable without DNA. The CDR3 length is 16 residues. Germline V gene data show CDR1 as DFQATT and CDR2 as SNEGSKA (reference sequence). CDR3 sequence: CSATSRTGGANTEAFF.

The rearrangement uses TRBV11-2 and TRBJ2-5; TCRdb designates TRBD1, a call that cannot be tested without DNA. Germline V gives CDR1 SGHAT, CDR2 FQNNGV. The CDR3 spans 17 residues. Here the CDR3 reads CASSFSSSGGVQETQYF.

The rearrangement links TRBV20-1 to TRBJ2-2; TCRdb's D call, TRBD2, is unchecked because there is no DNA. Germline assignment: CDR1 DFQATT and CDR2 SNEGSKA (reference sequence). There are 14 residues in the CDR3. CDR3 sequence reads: CSARPGRYTGELFF.

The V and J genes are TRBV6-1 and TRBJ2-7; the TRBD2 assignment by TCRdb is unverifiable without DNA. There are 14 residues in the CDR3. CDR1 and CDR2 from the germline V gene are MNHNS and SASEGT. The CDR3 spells CASMRGAKAYEQYF.

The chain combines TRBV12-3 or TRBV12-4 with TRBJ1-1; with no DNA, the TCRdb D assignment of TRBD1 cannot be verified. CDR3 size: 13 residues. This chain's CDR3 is CASRNREPTEAFF.

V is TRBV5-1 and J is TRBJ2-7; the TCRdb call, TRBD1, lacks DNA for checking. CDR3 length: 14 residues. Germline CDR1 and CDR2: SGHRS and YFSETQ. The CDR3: CASQTGGSSYEQYF.